This is a list of T cell receptor beta chains from one sample in a study of T cell repertoires in cytomegalovirus infection. TCRdb reprocessed the reads with MiXCR, giving one entry per CDR3 protein. The sample yields about 740,000 distinct CDR3 sequences, 35% to 45% seen once. The sample consisted of PBMCs. The receptor set was obtained from a human donor in good health (CMV status not recorded). Some clones in this sample may be carry-over from other donors' samples. CDR3s include the opening cysteine and the closing phenylalanine or tryptophan. D genes are given only for firm matches. The size field is filled for only some rows; it gives once, few, many or a size class.

TRBV25-1	few	TRBJ2-7	TRBD2	CASRLAGVGEQYF	TGTGCCAGCAGACTAGCGGGAGTAGGGGAGCAGTACTTC
TRBV7-8	many	TRBJ1-1	.	CASSFPGSTEAFF	TGTGCCAGCAGCTTCCCGGGCTCCACTGAAGCTTTCTTT
TRBV7-2	many	TRBJ2-1	.	CASSPRGQGYLNNEQFF	TGTGCCAGCAGCCCGAGAGGTCAGGGGTACCTGAACAATGAGCAGTTCTTC
TRBV18	.	TRBJ2-1	TRBD2	CASSPGLAGTPNDEQFF	TGTGCCAGCTCACCCGGACTAGCGGGGACTCCGAACGATGAGCAGTTCTTC
TRBV4-1	many	TRBJ1-5	TRBD1	CASSQGQGGPGQPQHF	TGCGCCAGCAGCCAGGGACAGGGGGGGCCAGGTCAGCCCCAGCATTTT
TRBV13	.	TRBJ2-1	.	CASSLMGRGEGNEQFF	TGTGCCAGCAGCTTGATGGGGCGCGGGGAAGGCAATGAGCAGTTCTTC
TRBV10-1	.	TRBJ1-1	TRBD1	CASGIIGGTEDTEAFF	TGCGCCAGCGGAATAATAGGGGGCACGGAGGACACTGAAGCTTTCTTT
TRBV6-1	.	TRBJ2-2	TRBD1	CATTTGAGELFF	TGTGCCACCACGACAGGGGCCGGGGAGCTGTTTTTT
TRBV11-2	.	TRBJ1-1	.	CASSLELGAGWSSEAFF	TGTGCCAGCAGCTTAGAATTAGGGGCAGGGTGGTCTTCTGAAGCTTTCTTT
TRBV7-8	once	TRBJ2-4	TRBD1	CASSLTPTQGSAKNIQYF	TGTGCCAGCAGCCTCACACCTACACAGGGGTCGGCCAAAAACATTCAGTACTTC
TRBV9	.	TRBJ2-7	.	CASSVTGGTEQYF	TGTGCCAGCAGCGTAACTGGCGGGACCGAGCAGTACTTC
TRBV19	.	TRBJ2-4	.	CASSIGDDIQYF	TGTGCCAGTAGTATTGGAGACGACATTCAGTACTTC
TRBV7-9	.	TRBJ2-6	TRBD2	CASSFGTSGSGGANVLTF	TGTGCCAGCAGCTTTGGGACTAGCGGGAGTGGTGGGGCCAACGTCCTGACTTTC
TRBV12-3/TRBV12-4	few	TRBJ1-3	.	CASTLGLRWGNTIYF	TGTGCCAGCACCTTAGGGCTGAGGTGGGGAAACACCATATATTTT
TRBV28	few	TRBJ2-2	TRBD1	CASSTLDRARSTGELFF	TGTGCCAGCAGTACACTTGACAGGGCGAGGAGCACCGGGGAGCTGTTTTTT
TRBV7-2	many	TRBJ1-5	.	CASSLSRGLNQPQHF	TGTGCCAGCAGCTTAAGCAGGGGCCTTAATCAGCCCCAGCATTTT
TRBV6-8	.	TRBJ2-7	TRBD2	CASKSGDSYEQYF	TGTGCCAGCAAGAGCGGGGACTCCTACGAGCAGTACTTC
TRBV19	few	TRBJ2-3	.	CASAGSSTDTQYF	TGTGCGAGCGCAGGGTCGAGCACAGATACGCAGTATTTT
TRBV5-5	few	TRBJ2-5	.	CASNLIGYQETQYF	TGTGCCAGCAATCTGATCGGGTACCAAGAGACCCAGTACTTC
TRBV23-1	.	TRBJ2-4	.	CASSQSGRQDIQYF	TGCGCCAGCAGTCAATCAGGGCGACAAGACATTCAGTACTTC
TRBV27	.	TRBJ1-1	TRBD1	CASSPQGTGPRTEAFF	TGTGCCAGCAGTCCCCAGGGGACAGGGCCTCGCACTGAAGCTTTCTTT
TRBV4-1	.	TRBJ1-2	.	CASSQDIRGNYGYTF	TGCGCCAGCAGCCAAGATATAAGGGGCAACTATGGCTACACCTTC
TRBV11-2	many	TRBJ2-7	.	CASSLDLGQREQYF	TGTGCCAGCAGCTTAGATTTAGGGCAGCGCGAGCAGTACTTC
TRBV20-1	.	TRBJ2-1	.	CSARDWLARRDQGSYNEQFF	TGCAGTGCTAGAGACTGGTTGGCCCGGCGAGACCAAGGCTCCTACAATGAGCAGTTCTTC
TRBV28	few	TRBJ2-3	TRBD2	CASSSPPAGASTDTQYF	TGTGCCAGCAGTTCCCCTCCAGCGGGGGCTAGCACAGATACGCAGTATTTT
TRBV27	few	TRBJ2-7	.	CASSPWDPSYEQYF	TGTGCCAGCAGTCCTTGGGACCCTTCCTACGAGCAGTACTTC
TRBV7-2	once	TRBJ2-4	.	CASHQGLAKNRKYF	TGTGCCAGCCACCAAGGACTGGCCAAAAACAGGAAGTACTTC
TRBV4-1	.	TRBJ1-2	TRBD1	CASSQTGGSLYGYTF	TGCGCCAGCAGCCAAACAGGGGGATCTCTCTATGGCTACACCTTC
TRBV7-7	few	TRBJ2-2	TRBD2	CASSDRLAGNTGELFF	TGTGCTAGCAGCGATCGACTAGCGGGAAACACCGGGGAGCTGTTTTTT
TRBV7-9	.	TRBJ2-1	TRBD2	CASSPSGAYNEQFF	TGTGCCAGCAGCCCTAGCGGGGCCTACAATGAGCAGTTCTTC
TRBV27	.	TRBJ2-1	TRBD2	CASSASSGRADNEQFF	TGTGCCAGCAGTGCTTCTAGCGGGAGGGCCGACAATGAGCAGTTCTTC
TRBV7-2	.	TRBJ2-7	.	CASSLEVTPPFAEQYF	TGTGCCAGCAGCTTAGAAGTTACCCCTCCCTTCGCCGAGCAGTACTTC
TRBV7-2	many	TRBJ2-1	.	CASSSLSGNEQFF	TGTGCCAGCAGCTCCCTATCGGGGAATGAGCAGTTCTTC
TRBV27	few	TRBJ2-4	.	CASSLGQRAKNIQYF	TGTGCCAGCAGTTTAGGGCAGAGAGCCAAAAACATTCAGTACTTC
TRBV2	.	TRBJ2-2	TRBD1	CASRVTGTGGTGELFF	TGTGCCAGCAGGGTTACCGGGACAGGGGGGACCGGGGAGCTGTTTTTT